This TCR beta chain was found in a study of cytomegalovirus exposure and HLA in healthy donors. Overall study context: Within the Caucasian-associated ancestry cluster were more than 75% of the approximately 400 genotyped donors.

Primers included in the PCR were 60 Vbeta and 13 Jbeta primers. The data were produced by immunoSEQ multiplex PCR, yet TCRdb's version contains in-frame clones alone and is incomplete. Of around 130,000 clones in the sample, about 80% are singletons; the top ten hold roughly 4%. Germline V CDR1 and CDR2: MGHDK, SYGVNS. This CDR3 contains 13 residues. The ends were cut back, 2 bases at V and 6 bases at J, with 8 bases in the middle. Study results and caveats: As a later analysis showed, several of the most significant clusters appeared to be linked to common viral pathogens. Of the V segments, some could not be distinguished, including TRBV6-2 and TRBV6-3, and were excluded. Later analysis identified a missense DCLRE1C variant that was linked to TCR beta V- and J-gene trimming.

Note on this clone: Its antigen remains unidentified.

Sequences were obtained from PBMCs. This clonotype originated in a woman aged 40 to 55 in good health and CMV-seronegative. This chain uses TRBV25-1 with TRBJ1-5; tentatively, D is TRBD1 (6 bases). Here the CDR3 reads CASSETGFQPQHF. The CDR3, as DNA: TGTGCCAGCAGTGAAACAGGGTTTCAGCCCCAGCATTTT.